Presented here are 31 T cell receptor beta chains from one specimen sequenced in a study of T cell clones after liver transplantation. Libraries were prepared by immunoSEQ multiplex PCR; TCRdb keeps only in-frame clonotypes and omits some of them. The sample has about 76,000 clones, around four fifths seen once. Sequencing used CD4+ T cells from blood, obtained at the 22-month timepoint. The receptors were sampled from a human patient who received a liver transplant. These T cells may partly come from the graft donor.

This CDR3 reads CASSLVGQETSPLHF. The CDR3, as DNA: TGCGCCAGCAGCTTGGTGGGACAGGAGACTTCACCCCTCCACTTT. The V and J genes are TRBV5-1 and TRBJ1-6, with 8 bases identical to TRBD1. Germline V lookup: CDR1 SGHRS, CDR2 YFSETQ. The CDR3 runs 15 residues. The junction had 5 bases not matched to a gene; V was cut back by 0 bases and J by 9 bases.

V and J are TRBV6-1 and TRBJ2-7, with a weak D call TRBD2 (5 bases). The CDR3 totals 13 residues. V lost 5 bases, J lost 3 bases, and 11 bases lay in between. Germline V gene sequence: CDR1 MNHNS, CDR2 SASEGT. In nucleotides, the CDR3 is TGTGCCAGCAGTAATACCGGACTCTACGAGCAGTACTTC. Translation gives CASSNTGLYEQYF.

The CDR3 bases are TGTGCCAGCAGCAGGACTAGCGGGGAAGAGACCCAGTACTTC. Its translation: CASSRTSGEETQYF. This chain joins TRBV5-4 and TRBJ2-5; TRBD2 matches at 12 bases. V shed 4 bases and J 3 bases; nucleotides not matched to a gene: 1. The CDR3 totals 14 residues. Germline lookup yields CDR1 SGHNT and CDR2 YYREEE (reference sequence).

The rearrangement uses TRBV5-4 and TRBJ2-3, with 7 bases aligning to TRBD2. In germline, CDR1 is SGHNT, CDR2 YYREEE (reference sequence). J lost 2 bases, V lost 0 bases, and 9 bases had no gene match. CDR3 size: 17 residues. DNA of the CDR3: TGTGCCAGCAGCTTGGTGGTAGCGGGCTTTTTCACAGATACGCAGTATTTT. This gives the protein CASSLVVAGFFTDTQYF. Full variable domain (outside the CDR3, taken from reference TRBV5-4 and TRBJ2-3): ETGVTQSPTHLIKTRGQQVTLRCSSQSGHNTVSWYQQALGQGPQFIFQYYREEENGRGNFPPRFSGLQFPNYSSELNVNALELDDSALYLCASSLVVAGFFTDTQYFGPGTRLTVL.

This chain uses TRBV28 with TRBJ1-4; 8 nucleotides align to TRBD1. Trimming took 6 bases from V and 7 from J; bases not matched to a gene: 7. The germline gives CDR1 MDHEN, CDR2 SYDVKM. The CDR3 is 14 residues long. CDR3 protein: CASSRTGNREKLFF. The CDR3 DNA sequence: TGTGCCAGCAGCCGGACAGGGAATCGTGAAAAACTGTTTTTT.

This chain joins TRBV5-1 and TRBJ2-2; D possibly corresponds to TRBD2 (6 bases). Trimming removed 2 bases at V and 3 bases at J, with 14 bases between. CDR1 and CDR2 (germline): SGHRS, YFSETQ. The CDR3 totals 16 residues. CDR3 nucleotides: TGCGCCAGCAGCTTTGCGGAGGGGTTGGACACCGGGGAGCTGTTTTTT. Encoded protein: CASSFAEGLDTGELFF.

The gene calls are TRBV5-1 and TRBJ2-7; no clear D gene. V shed 4 bases and J shed 6 bases, with 11 bases lying between them. Germline CDR1 reads SGHRS; CDR2 reads YFSETQ. The CDR3 contains 12 residues. CDR3 loop: CASSILSGEQYF. CDR3 DNA sequence: TGCGCCAGCAGCATATTATCAGGCGAGCAGTACTTC.

V gene TRBV30 combines with J gene TRBJ1-5; D ambiguous. This CDR3 region has 14 residues. Germline loops: CDR1 GTSNPN, CDR2 SVGIG (reference sequence). V shed 3 bases and J shed 0 bases, with 9 bases lying between them. CDR3 protein: CAWSFRDSNQPQHF. CDR3 DNA sequence: TGTGCCTGGAGCTTCAGAGATAGCAATCAGCCCCAGCATTTT.

This clone was seen only once. This chain uses TRBV6-6 with TRBJ2-7; TRBD1 matches at 7 bases. Trimming took 1 base from V and 1 from J; bases not matched to a gene: 7. The CDR3 sequence is 16 residues long. Germline V gene data show CDR1 as MNHNY and CDR2 as SVGAGI (reference sequence). The CDR3 spells CASSYLQGTASYEQYF. The CDR3 region has the DNA TGTGCCAGCAGTTACTTACAGGGGACCGCTTCCTACGAGCAGTACTTC.

This clone was detected many times. For the CDR3, the DNA is TGTGCCAGCAGTGCGGGACAGGGATCCTACAATGAGCAGTTCTTC. Translated: CASSAGQGSYNEQFF. The chain carries TRBV2 and TRBJ2-1; 9 nucleotides match TRBD1. CDR3 size: 15 residues. Germline loops: CDR1 SNHLY, CDR2 FYNNEI. Trimming cost V 4 bases and J 1 base; bases outside gene matches: 2.

The chain recombines TRBV27 with TRBJ2-7, with D hard to call. V was pared by 6 bases and J by 2 bases, with 11 bases between. CDR1 is MNHEY and CDR2 is SMNVEV in the germline V gene (reference sequence). This CDR3 has 13 residues. In DNA, the CDR3 is TGTGCCAGCAGGCCGTCCGGTCCCTACGAGCAGTACTTC. As protein: CASRPSGPYEQYF.

This clone has a single count. The chain links TRBV28 to TRBJ1-3, with D possibly matching TRBD1 (6 bases). The CDR3 sequence is 14 residues long. Germline-derived CDR1 and CDR2 are MDHEN and SYDVKM. CDR3 residues: CAGRTGNSGNTIYF. CDR3 coding DNA: TGTGCAGGGAGAACAGGGAATTCTGGAAACACCATATATTTT.

J is TRBJ2-3 and V is TRBV7-2; D not certain. Per the germline V gene, CDR1 is SGHTA and CDR2 is FQGNSA. Deletions cut 1 base from V and 0 bases from J, with 8 bases between. CDR3 length equals 15 residues. The CDR3 coding sequence is TGTGCCAGCAGCTTAGATAGTACTAGCACAGATACGCAGTATTTT. Translation gives CASSLDSTSTDTQYF. Full variable domain (outside the CDR3, taken from reference TRBV7-2 and TRBJ2-3): GAGVSQSPSNKVTEKGKDVELRCDPISGHTALYWYRQSLGQGLEFLIYFQGNSAPDKSGLPSDRFSAERTGGSVSTLTIQRTQQEDSAVYLCASSLDSTSTDTQYFGPGTRLTVL.

The chain employs TRBV11-2 and TRBJ2-1; 13 bases fit TRBD2. Germline V CDR1 and CDR2: SGHAT, FQNNGV. The CDR3 loop spans 15 amino acids. V shed 7 bases, J shed 14 bases, and the junction held 14 bases outside the gene matches. The CDR3 loop reads CASTRTSGGQGGEFF. The CDR3 DNA is TGTGCCAGCACCCGGACTAGCGGGGGCCAGGGCGGGGAGTTCTTC.

This chain joins TRBV9 and TRBJ2-5; 7 bases are shared with TRBD1. The germline gives CDR1 SGDLS, CDR2 YYNGEE. V shed 3 bases and J 2 bases; nucleotides not matched to a gene: 7. The CDR3 runs to 15 residues. The CDR3 region is CASSARGGIQETQYF. As DNA, the CDR3 is TGTGCCAGCAGCGCACGAGGGGGCATTCAAGAGACCCAGTACTTC.

This clone appeared a few times. J is TRBJ2-3 and V is TRBV15, with 7 nucleotides matching TRBD2. Trimming at V came to 5 bases and at J to 2 bases, leaving 4 bases not matched to a gene. The CDR3 consists of 14 residues. Germline CDR1 LNHNV, CDR2 YYDKDF (reference sequence). CDR3 in amino acids: CATSRGGSTDTQYF. CDR3 bases: TGTGCCACCAGCCGCGGGGGATCCACAGATACGCAGTATTTT.

This chain joins TRBV5-1 and TRBJ1-5; D gene uncertain. Trimming took 0 bases from V and 5 from J, leaving 9 bases between them. This CDR3 has 14 residues. Germline-derived CDR1 and CDR2 are SGHRS and YFSETQ. The CDR3 region is CASSLVSGDQPQHF. CDR3 sequence (DNA): TGCGCCAGCAGCTTGGTAAGCGGTGATCAGCCCCAGCATTTT.

V gene TRBV5-1 combines with J gene TRBJ2-7, with 11 bases fitting TRBD2. With V trimmed by 3 bases and J by 5 bases, 4 bases remained unmatched. The CDR3 is made up of 14 amino acids. The germline CDR1 and CDR2 sequences are SGHRS and YFSETQ. The CDR3 coding sequence is TGCGCCAGCAGCTCACTAGCGGGAGCAGACGAGCAGTACTTC. Translation gives CASSSLAGADEQYF.

The chain couples TRBV18 to TRBJ2-7, with 7 bases aligning to TRBD1. The CDR3 is 14 residues long. The germline V gene encodes CDR1 KGHSH and CDR2 LQKENI. V lost 3 bases and J lost 2; bases outside the gene matches: 4. CDR3 sequence reads: CASSPGQGAYEQYF. In DNA form, the CDR3 reads TGTGCCAGCTCACCGGGTCAGGGGGCCTACGAGCAGTACTTC.

The J gene is TRBJ1-2, the V gene TRBV25-1, with D maybe TRBD1 (5 bases). The CDR3 length is 14 residues. Between the trimmed V and J ends, which lost 3 bases and 4 bases, there was a span of 12 bases. In germline, CDR1 is MGHDK, CDR2 SYGVNS. CDR3 nucleotides: TGTGCCAGCAGTGATAAACAGGAGTTCTATGGCTACACCTTC. Its translation: CASSDKQEFYGYTF.

The chain couples TRBV7-3 to TRBJ2-1, with D unresolved. The ends were cut back, 2 bases at V and 6 bases at J, with 14 bases in the middle. The germline V gene has CDR1 SGHTA and CDR2 FQGTGA. This CDR3 comprises 15 residues. In nucleotides, the CDR3 is TGTGCCAGCAGCTTATTGGCTATTGGGGTCAATGAGCAGTTCTTC. Translating it yields CASSLLAIGVNEQFF. The whole variable domain, filled in from reference TRBV7-3 and TRBJ2-1, reads GAGVSQTPSNKVTEKGKYVELRCDPISGHTALYWYRQSLGQGPEFLIYFQGTGAADDSGLPNDRFFAVRPEGSVSTLKIQRTERGDSAVYLCASSLLAIGVNEQFFGPGTRLTVL.

This sequence joins TRBV15 and TRBJ1-1, with 10 positions matching TRBD1. Germline CDR1 LNHNV, CDR2 YYDKDF (reference sequence). J was trimmed by 4 bases and V by 3 bases; bases with no gene match: 5. The CDR3 runs 15 residues. The CDR3 is CATSRGQGLGTEAFF. The CDR3 region has the DNA TGTGCCACCAGCAGGGGACAGGGGCTTGGCACTGAAGCTTTCTTT.

The chain has TRBV13 and TRBJ1-1, with D possibly being TRBD1 (6 bases). In germline, CDR1 is PRHDT, CDR2 FYEKMQ (reference sequence). The V gene lost 5 bases and the J gene lost 0 bases, with 16 bases spanning the gap. The CDR3 sequence is 16 residues long. CDR3 loop: CASSRDLRDMNTEAFF. In DNA, the CDR3 is TGTGCCAGCAGCCGAGACCTACGGGACATGAACACTGAAGCTTTCTTT.

The J gene is TRBJ2-6, the V gene TRBV9; D unresolved. The CDR3 loop spans 18 amino acids. Germline CDR1 SGDLS, CDR2 YYNGEE. V shed 2 bases and J shed 0 bases, with 15 bases lying between them. CDR3 nucleotides: TGTGCCAGCAGCGTGGGTGTAGATCTAAGCTCTGGGGCCAACGTCCTGACTTTC. As protein: CASSVGVDLSSGANVLTF. Full variable domain (rest looked up from reference TRBV9 and TRBJ2-6): DSGVTQTPKHLITATGQRVTLRCSPRSGDLSVYWYQQSLDQGLQFLIQYYNGEERAKGNILERFSAQQFPDLHSELNLSSLELGDSALYFCASSVGVDLSSGANVLTFGAGSRLTVL.

The chain combines TRBV5-1 with TRBJ2-3; no firm D call. There are 16 residues in the CDR3. V shed 6 bases and J shed 5 bases, with 22 bases lying between them. CDR1 is SGHRS and CDR2 is YFSETQ in the germline V gene. This chain's CDR3 is CASNPGTGPGRDTQYF. DNA of the CDR3: TGCGCCAGCAATCCCGGAACGGGCCCGGGCAGAGATACGCAGTATTTT. Complete variable domain (other parts from reference TRBV5-1 and TRBJ2-3): KAGVTQTPRYLIKTRGQQVTLSCSPISGHRSVSWYQQTPGQGLQFLFEYFSETQRNKGNFPGRFSGRQFSNSRSEMNVSTLELGDSALYLCASNPGTGPGRDTQYFGPGTRLTVL.

The CDR3 reads CASGRDSQETQYF. For the CDR3, the DNA is TGTGCCAGCGGCCGGGACTCACAAGAGACCCAGTACTTC. The chain couples TRBV2 to TRBJ2-5; tentative D call: TRBD2 (6 bases). CDR1 and CDR2 (germline): SNHLY, FYNNEI. The CDR3 is 13 residues long. Trimming left V 8 bases short and J 2 bases short, with 12 bases between.

This clone occurred once. The J gene is TRBJ1-1, the V gene TRBV11-2; D is uncertain. Trimming left V 0 bases short and J 1 base short, with 3 bases between. Germline values: CDR1 SGHAT, CDR2 FQNNGV. The length of the CDR3 is 13 residues. CDR3 region: CASSLERNTEAFF. CDR3 nucleotide sequence: TGTGCCAGCAGCTTAGAGAGGAACACTGAAGCTTTCTTT.

This chain uses TRBV29-1 with TRBJ2-4; D is possibly TRBD1 (6 bases). Germline CDR1 SQVTM, CDR2 ANQGSEA. V was pared by 3 bases and J by 3 bases, with 12 bases between. The CDR3 covers 14 residues. The CDR3 region has the DNA TGCAGCGTTGAGGGGGCTTTTGGCAAAAACATTCAGTACTTC. Amino acid sequence: CSVEGAFGKNIQYF.

This clone is a singleton in its sample. The V gene is TRBV28, the J gene TRBJ1-1; perhaps TRBD1 as D (6 bases). The CDR3 loop spans 13 amino acids. V lost 5 bases to trimming and J lost 6 bases, with 13 bases between them. Germline V lookup: CDR1 MDHEN, CDR2 SYDVKM. The DNA for the CDR3 is TGTGCCAGCAGTGAGCCGACAGGACCTGAAGCTTTCTTT. Residues: CASSEPTGPEAFF.

The rearrangement joins TRBV7-2 to TRBJ2-7, with TRBD2 matching 7 bases. V lost 5 bases to trimming and J lost 2 bases; unmatched junction nucleotides: 6. This CDR3 has 14 residues. Germline V gene sequence: CDR1 SGHTA, CDR2 FQGNSA. The CDR3: CASSPSGDAYEQYF. In DNA, the CDR3 is TGTGCCAGCAGCCCTAGCGGCGACGCCTACGAGCAGTACTTC.

This sequence joins TRBV6-6 and TRBJ2-2; D gene uncertain. The CDR3 is made up of 12 amino acids. The germline CDR1 and CDR2 sequences are MNHNY and SVGAGI (reference sequence). Between the trimmed V and J ends, which lost 6 bases and 8 bases, there was a span of 10 bases. The CDR3, as DNA: TGTGCCAGCAGCCACGAAGGAGGGGAGCTGTTTTTT. Translated: CASSHEGGELFF.